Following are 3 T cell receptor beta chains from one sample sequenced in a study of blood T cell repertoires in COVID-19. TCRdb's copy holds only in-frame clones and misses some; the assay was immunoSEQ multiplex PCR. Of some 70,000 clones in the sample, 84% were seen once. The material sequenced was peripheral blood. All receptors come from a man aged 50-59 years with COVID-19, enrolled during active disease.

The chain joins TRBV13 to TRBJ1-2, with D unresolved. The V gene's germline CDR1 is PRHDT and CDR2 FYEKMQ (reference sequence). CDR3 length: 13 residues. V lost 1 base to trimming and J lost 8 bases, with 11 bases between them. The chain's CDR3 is CASSLEAGGGYTF. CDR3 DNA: TGTGCCAGCAGCTTAGAGGCCGGCGGGGGCTACACCTTC.

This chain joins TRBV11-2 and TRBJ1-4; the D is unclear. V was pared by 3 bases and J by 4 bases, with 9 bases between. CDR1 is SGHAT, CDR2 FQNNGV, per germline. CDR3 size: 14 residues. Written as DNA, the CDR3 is TGTGCCAGCAGCTTTACAGACAATAATGAAAAACTGTTTTTT. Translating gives CASSFTDNNEKLFF.

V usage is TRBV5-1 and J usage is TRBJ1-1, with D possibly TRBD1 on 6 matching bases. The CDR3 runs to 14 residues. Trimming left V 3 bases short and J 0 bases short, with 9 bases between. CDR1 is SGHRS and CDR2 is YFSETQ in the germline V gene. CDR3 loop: CASSSQGMNTEAFF. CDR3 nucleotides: TGCGCCAGCAGCTCACAGGGCATGAACACTGAAGCTTTCTTT.